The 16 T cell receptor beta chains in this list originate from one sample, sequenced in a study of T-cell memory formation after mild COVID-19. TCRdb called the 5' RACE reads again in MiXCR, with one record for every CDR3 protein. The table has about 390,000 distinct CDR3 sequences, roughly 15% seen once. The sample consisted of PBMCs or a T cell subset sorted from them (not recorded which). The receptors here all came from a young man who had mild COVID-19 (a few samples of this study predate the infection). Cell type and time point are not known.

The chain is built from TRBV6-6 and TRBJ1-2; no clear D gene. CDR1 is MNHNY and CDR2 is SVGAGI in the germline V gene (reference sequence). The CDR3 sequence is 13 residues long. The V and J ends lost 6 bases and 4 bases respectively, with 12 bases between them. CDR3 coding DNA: TGTGCCAGCAGCCACCGGGGTACCTATGGCTACACCTTC. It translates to CASSHRGTYGYTF.

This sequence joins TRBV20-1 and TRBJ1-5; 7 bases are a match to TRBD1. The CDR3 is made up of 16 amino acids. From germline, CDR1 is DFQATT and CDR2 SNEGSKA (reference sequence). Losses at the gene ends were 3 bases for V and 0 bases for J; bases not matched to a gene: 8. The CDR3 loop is CSASDTGEYSNQPQHF. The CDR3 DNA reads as TGCAGTGCTAGCGATACAGGGGAGTATAGCAATCAGCCCCAGCATTTT.

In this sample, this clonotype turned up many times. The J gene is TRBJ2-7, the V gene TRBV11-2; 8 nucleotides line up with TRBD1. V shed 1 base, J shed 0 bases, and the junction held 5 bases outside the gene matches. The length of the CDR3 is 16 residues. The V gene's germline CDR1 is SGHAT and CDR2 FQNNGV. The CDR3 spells CASSLGETGVSYEQYF. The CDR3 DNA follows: TGTGCCAGCAGCTTAGGCGAGACAGGGGTCTCCTACGAGCAGTACTTC.

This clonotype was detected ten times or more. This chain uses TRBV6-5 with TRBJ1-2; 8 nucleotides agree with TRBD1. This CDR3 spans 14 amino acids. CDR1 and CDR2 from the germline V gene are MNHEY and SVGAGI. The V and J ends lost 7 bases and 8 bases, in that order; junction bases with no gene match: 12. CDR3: CASTFRRGLMGYTF. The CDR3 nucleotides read TGTGCCAGCACCTTCCGCAGGGGGCTAATGGGCTACACCTTC.

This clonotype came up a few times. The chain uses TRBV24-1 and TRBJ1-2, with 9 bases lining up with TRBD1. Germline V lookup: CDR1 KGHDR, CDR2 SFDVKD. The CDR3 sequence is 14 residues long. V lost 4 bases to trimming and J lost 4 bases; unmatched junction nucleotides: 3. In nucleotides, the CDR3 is TGTGCCACCAGTGACCCGGGACAGGGCTATGGCTACACCTTC. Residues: CATSDPGQGYGYTF.

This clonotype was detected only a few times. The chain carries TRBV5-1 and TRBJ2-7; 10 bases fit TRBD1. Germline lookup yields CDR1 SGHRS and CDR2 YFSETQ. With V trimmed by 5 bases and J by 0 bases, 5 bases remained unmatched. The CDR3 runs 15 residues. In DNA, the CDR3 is TGCGCCAGCAGGAACGGACAGGGGGGCTCCTACGAGCAGTACTTC. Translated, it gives CASRNGQGGSYEQYF. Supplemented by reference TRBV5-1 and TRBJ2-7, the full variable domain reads KAGVTQTPRYLIKTRGQQVTLSCSPISGHRSVSWYQQTPGQGLQFLFEYFSETQRNKGNFPGRFSGRQFSNSRSEMNVSTLELGDSALYLCASRNGQGGSYEQYFGPGTRLTVT.

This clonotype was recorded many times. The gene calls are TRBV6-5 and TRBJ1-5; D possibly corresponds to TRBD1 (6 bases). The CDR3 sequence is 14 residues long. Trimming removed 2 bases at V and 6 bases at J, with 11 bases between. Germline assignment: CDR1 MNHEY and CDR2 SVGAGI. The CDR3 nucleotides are TGTGCCAGCAGTTACGTTATAGGGGGTCAGCCCCAGCATTTT. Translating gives CASSYVIGGQPQHF.

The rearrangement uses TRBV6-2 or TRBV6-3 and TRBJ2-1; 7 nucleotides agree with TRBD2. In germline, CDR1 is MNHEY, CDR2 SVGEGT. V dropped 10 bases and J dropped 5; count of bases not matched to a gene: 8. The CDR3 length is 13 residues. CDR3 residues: CATTSRVHNEQFF. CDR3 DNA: TGTGCCACGACTAGCCGGGTTCACAATGAGCAGTTCTTC.

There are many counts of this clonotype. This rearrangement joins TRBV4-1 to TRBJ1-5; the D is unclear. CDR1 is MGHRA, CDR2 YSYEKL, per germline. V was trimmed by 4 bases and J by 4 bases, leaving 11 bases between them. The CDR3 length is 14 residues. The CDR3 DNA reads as TGCGCCAGCAGCCCCCCGAGCCTAAATCAGCCCCAGCATTTT. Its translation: CASSPPSLNQPQHF.

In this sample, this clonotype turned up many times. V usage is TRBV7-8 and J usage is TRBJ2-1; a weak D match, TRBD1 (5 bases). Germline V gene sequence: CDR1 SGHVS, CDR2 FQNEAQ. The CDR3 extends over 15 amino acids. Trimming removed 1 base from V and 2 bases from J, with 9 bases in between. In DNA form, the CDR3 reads TGTGCCAGCAGCTTAGGCCTAGGGGCCTACAATGAGCAGTTCTTC. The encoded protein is CASSLGLGAYNEQFF.

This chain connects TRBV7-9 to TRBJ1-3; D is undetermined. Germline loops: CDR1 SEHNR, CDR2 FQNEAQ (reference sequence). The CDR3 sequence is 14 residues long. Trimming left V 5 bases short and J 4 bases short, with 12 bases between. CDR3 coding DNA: TGTGCCAGCAGCGGGCTGCCTTCGGGAAACACCATATATTTT. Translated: CASSGLPSGNTIYF.

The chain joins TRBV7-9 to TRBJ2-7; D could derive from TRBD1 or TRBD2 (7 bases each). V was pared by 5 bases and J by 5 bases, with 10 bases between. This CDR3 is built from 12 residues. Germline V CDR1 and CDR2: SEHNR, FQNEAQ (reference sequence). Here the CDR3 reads CASSQGGDEQYF. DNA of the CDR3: TGTGCCAGCAGCCAGGGGGGGGACGAGCAGTACTTC.

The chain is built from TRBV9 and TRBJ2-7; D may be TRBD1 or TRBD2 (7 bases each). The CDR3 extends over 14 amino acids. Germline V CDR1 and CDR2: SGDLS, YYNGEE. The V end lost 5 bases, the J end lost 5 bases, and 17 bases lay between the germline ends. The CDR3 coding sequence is TGTGCCAGCAGTCCCAGGGGAGGGGGCGACGAGCAGTACGTC. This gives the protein CASSPRGGGDEQYV.

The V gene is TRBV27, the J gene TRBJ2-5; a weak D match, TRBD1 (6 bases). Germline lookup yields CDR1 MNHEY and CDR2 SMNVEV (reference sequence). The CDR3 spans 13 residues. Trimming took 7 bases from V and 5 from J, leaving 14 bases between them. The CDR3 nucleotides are TGTGCCAGCACCTCGACAGGTCGGGAGACCCAGTACTTC. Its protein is CASTSTGRETQYF.

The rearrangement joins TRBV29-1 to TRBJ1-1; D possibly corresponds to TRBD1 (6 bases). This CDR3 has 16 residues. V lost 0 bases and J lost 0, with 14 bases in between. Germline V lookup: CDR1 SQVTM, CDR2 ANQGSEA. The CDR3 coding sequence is TGCAGCGTTGAAGACCCCGGACAGACCATGAACACTGAAGCTTTCTTT. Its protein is CSVEDPGQTMNTEAFF. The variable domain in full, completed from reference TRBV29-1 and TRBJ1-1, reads SAVISQKPSRDICQRGTSLTIQCQVDSQVTMMFWYRQQPGQSLTLIATANQGSEATYESGFVIDKFPISRPNLTFSTLTVSNMSPEDSSIYLCSVEDPGQTMNTEAFFGQGTRLTVV.

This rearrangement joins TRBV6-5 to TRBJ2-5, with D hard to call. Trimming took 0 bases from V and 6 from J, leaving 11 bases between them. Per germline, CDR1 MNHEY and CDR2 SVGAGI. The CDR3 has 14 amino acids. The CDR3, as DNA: TGTGCCAGCAGTTACTCGTATTCGCCGCAGACCCAGTACTTC. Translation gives CASSYSYSPQTQYF.